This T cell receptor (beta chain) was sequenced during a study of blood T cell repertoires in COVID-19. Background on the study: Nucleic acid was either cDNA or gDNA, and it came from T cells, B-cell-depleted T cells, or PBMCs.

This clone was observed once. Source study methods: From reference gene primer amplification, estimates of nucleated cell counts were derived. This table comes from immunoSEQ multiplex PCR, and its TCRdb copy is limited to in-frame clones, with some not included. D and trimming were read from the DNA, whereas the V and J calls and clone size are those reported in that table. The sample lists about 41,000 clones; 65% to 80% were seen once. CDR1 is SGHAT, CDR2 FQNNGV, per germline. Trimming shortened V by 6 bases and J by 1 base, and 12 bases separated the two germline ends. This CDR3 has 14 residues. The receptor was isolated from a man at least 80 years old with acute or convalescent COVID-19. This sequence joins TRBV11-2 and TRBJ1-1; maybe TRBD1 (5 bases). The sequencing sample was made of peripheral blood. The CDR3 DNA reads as TGTGCCAGCAGGGGTCTCGGGGGGAACACTGAAGCTTTCTTT. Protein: CASRGLGGNTEAFF.